This record looks at one TCR beta chain sequence and its context. Its antigen is still unknown. This record belongs to a study of shared clonotypes between healthy human individuals. The overall study: Each donor's CD8 memory used one plate, CD8 naive two, each CD4 subset three.

Looked up from germline, CDR1 is MDHEN and CDR2 is SYDVKM. The CDR3 is 12 residues long. Trimming at V came to 10 bases and at J to 4 bases, leaving 2 bases not matched to a gene. The study's findings and limits: Researchers sampled only blood; tissue repertoires likely differ. With a few donors compared, about 5% of naive CD4 clonotypes were shared.

Generated by immunoSEQ multiplex PCR, the TCRdb table keeps only in-frame clones and is missing some. The sample has approximately 2.4 million clones, 90% to 97% seen once. Sequenced sample: naive CD4+ T cells sorted from blood. The subset denotes: CD45RA+ positively selected. This sequence joins TRBV28 and TRBJ1-3; 9 bases align to TRBD1. The source of this sequence is a man between 18 and 29 years old in good health. This CDR3 reads CAIGQGGNTIYF. The DNA for the CDR3 is TGTGCCATCGGACAGGGGGGAAACACCATATATTTT. The variable domain in full, completed from reference TRBV28 and TRBJ1-3, reads DVKVTQSSRYLVKRTGEKVFLECVQDMDHENMFWYRQDPGLGLRLIYFSYDVKMKEKGDIPEGYSVSREKKERFSLILESASTNQTSMYLCAIGQGGNTIYFGEGSWLTVV.